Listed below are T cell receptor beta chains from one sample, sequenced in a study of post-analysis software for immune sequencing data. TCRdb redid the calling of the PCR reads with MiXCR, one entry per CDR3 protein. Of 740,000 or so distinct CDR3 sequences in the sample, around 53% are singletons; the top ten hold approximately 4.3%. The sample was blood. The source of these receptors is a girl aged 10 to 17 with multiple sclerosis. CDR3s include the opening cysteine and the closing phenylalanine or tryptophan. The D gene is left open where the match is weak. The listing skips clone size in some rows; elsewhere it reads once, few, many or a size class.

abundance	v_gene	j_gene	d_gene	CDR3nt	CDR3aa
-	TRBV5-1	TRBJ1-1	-	TGCGCCAGCAGGGAACAGGTAGAAGGACCTGAAGCTTTCTTT	CASREQVEGPEAFF
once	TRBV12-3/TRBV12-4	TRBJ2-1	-	TGTGCCAGCAGTTGGACACCTCCGGCCAATGAGCAGTTCTTC	CASSWTPPANEQFF
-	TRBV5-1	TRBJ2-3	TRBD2	TGCGCCAGCAGCAATGGTGGCGGGAGGGCCTTTGATACGCAGTATTTT	CASSNGGGRAFDTQYF
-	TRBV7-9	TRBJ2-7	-	TGTGCCAGCAATTCGTTACAGAGCTCCTACGAGCAGTACTTC	CASNSLQSSYEQYF
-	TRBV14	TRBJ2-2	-	TGTGCCAGCAGCCAAGTAACGTCGGCTAGAACCGGGGAGCTGTTTTTT	CASSQVTSARTGELFF
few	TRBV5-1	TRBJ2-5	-	TGCGCCAGCAGCTCGGGAGAAGAGACCCAGTACTTC	CASSSGEETQYF
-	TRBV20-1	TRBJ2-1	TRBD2	TGCAGTGCTAGTTTACTGAAGACTAGCGGGGGGGATGTCAATGAGCAGTTCTTC	CSASLLKTSGGDVNEQFF
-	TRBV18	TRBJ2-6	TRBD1	TGTGCCAGCTCACCGCGGACAGGGCGAAATGGGATCGCTGGGGCCAACGTCCTGACTTTC	CASSPRTGRNGIAGANVLTF
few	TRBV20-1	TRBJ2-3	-	TGCAGTGCTAGAGAACCGGCAGGGAAAAGCACAGATACGCAGTATTTT	CSAREPAGKSTDTQYF
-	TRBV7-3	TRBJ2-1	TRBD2	TGTGCCAGCAGCTTAAAACTAGCGGGAAGGAATGAGCAGTTCTTC	CASSLKLAGRNEQFF
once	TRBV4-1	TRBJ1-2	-	TGCGCCAGCAGCCAAGATTGGGGGGAGGCCTATGGCTACACCTTC	CASSQDWGEAYGYTF
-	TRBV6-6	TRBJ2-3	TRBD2	TGTGCCAGCAGTTACCTGGGACTAGCGTCAGATACGCAGTATTTT	CASSYLGLASDTQYF
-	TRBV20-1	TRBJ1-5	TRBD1	TGCAGTGCCATACAGGGGGCGAATCAGCCCCAGCATTTT	CSAIQGANQPQHF
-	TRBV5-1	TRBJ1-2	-	TGCGCCAGCAGCTTGTCAGCAGGAGGAAACTATGGCTACACCTTC	CASSLSAGGNYGYTF
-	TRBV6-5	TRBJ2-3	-	TGTGCCAGCAGTTACCGAGGACAGATCACAGATACGCAGTATTTT	CASSYRGQITDTQYF
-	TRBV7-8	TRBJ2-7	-	TGTGCCAGCAGCCAGGCGGGCAACTGGGGCGAGCAGTACTTC	CASSQAGNWGEQYF
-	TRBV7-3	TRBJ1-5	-	TGTGCCAGCAGCTTAATGGCGGGAGGGACCAGAAAGGGGGAGCCCCAGCATTTT	CASSLMAGGTRKGEPQHF
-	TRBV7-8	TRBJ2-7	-	TGTGCCGTCGGACGGGGGAGCCCCTACGAGCAGTACTTC	CAVGRGSPYEQYF
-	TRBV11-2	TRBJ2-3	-	TGTGCCAGCAGCCCGCAACCCGGACAGACAGATACGCAGTATTTT	CASSPQPGQTDTQYF
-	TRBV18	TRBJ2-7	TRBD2	TGTGCCAGCTCACGCACTAGCGGGGGGACCCTCTCCTACGAGCAGTACTTC	CASSRTSGGTLSYEQYF
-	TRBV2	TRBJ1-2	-	TGTGCCAGCAGCTTTCACCCAGAGGGAGAGGATGGCTACACCTTC	CASSFHPEGEDGYTF
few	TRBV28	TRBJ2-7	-	TGTGCCACCTTGGGGGCAGGTACAACCTACGAGCAGTACTTC	CATLGAGTTYEQYF
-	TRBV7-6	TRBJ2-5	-	TGTGCCAGCAGCTTAGCGGCTTCGGGCGGTTGGGGGCCGGAGACCCAGTACTTC	CASSLAASGGWGPETQYF
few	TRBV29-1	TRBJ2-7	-	TGCAGCGTTGCCGGGATGCTCTCCTACGAGCAGTACTTC	CSVAGMLSYEQYF
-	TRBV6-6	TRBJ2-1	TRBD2	TGTGCCAGCAGTTACTCCAAGCGGGGGTTTAGCAATGAGCAGTTCTTC	CASSYSKRGFSNEQFF
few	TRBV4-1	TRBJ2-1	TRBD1	TGCGCCAGCAGCCAAGGGGACAGGGTACAGTTCGATGAGCAGTTCTTC	CASSQGDRVQFDEQFF
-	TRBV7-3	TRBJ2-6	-	TGTGCCAGCAGCCCATTAAGCAGCTCTGGGGCCAACGTCCTGACTTTC	CASSPLSSSGANVLTF
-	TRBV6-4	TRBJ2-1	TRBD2	TGTGCCAGCAGTGACCAGCCGGGACTAGCGGGAGGGCCTGTTGAGCAGTTCTTC	CASSDQPGLAGGPVEQFF
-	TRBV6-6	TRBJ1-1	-	TGTGCCAGCAGTTACCCGACAGTAGACATGAACACTGAAGCTTTCTTT	CASSYPTVDMNTEAFF
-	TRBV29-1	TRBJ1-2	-	TGCAGCGTTGCAAACAGACCTAACTATGGCTACACCTTC	CSVANRPNYGYTF
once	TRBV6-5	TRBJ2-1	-	TGTGCCAGCAGTTACGACAGTATAGGAATTAGGAAGAATGAGCAGTTCTTC	CASSYDSIGIRKNEQFF
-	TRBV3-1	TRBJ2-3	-	TGTGCCAGCAGTCCAGCGACTAGGCACCCAACAGATACGCAGTATTTT	CASSPATRHPTDTQYF
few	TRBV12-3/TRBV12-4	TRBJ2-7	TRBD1	TGTGCCAGCAGGTTTGGGGGACAGGGTGTCGAGCAGTACTTC	CASRFGGQGVEQYF
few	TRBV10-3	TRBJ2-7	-	TGTGCCATCAGTGAACGGGAAGGGTCCTACGAGCAGTACTTC	CAISEREGSYEQYF
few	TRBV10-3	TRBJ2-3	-	TGTGCCATCAGTGACCCTAGCCTAGGGACCACAGATACGCAGTATTTT	CAISDPSLGTTDTQYF
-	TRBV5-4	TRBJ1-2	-	TGTGCCAGCAGCTTGGATCAGTACAACTATGGCTACACCTTC	CASSLDQYNYGYTF
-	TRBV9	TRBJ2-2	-	TGTGCCAGCAGCGAAATTGGGGGGAGTAACACCGGGGAGCTGTTTTTT	CASSEIGGSNTGELFF
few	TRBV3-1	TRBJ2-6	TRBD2	TGTGCCAGCAGCCCTTGGCGGGGGGGCCTTGGGGCCAACGTCCTGACTTTC	CASSPWRGGLGANVLTF
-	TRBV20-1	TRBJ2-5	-	TGCAGTGCTAGCCGGCAGATCCAAGAGACCCAGTACTTC	CSASRQIQETQYF
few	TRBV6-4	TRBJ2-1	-	TGTGCCAGCAGTGTCAGGTCGGAGGGTAATGAGCAGTTCTTC	CASSVRSEGNEQFF
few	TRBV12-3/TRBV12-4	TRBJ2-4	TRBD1	TGTGCCAGCAGTTTCGACAGGGGAAACATTCAGTACTTC	CASSFDRGNIQYF
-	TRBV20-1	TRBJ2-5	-	TGCAGTGCTAGAGGGGATCCCGCTCGACTGGAGACCCAGTACTTC	CSARGDPARLETQYF
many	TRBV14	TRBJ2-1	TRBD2	TGTGCCAGCAGAGCTCGGGCTAGCGGGGGGGCACCGCAGTTCTTC	CASRARASGGAPQFF
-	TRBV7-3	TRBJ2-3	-	TGTGCCAGCAGCGAATCGGGACGTAGCACAGATACGCAGTATTTT	CASSESGRSTDTQYF
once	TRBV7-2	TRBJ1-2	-	TGTGCCAGCAGCCTATACAGGGTAGGCTATGGCTACACCTTC	CASSLYRVGYGYTF
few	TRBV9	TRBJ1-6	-	TGTGCCAGCAGCGTAGGTGGACAAAGCTCCTATAATTCACCCCTCCACTTT	CASSVGGQSSYNSPLHF
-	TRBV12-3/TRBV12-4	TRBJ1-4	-	TGTGCCAGCAGTTATGCCGACGGACCCTCTAATGAAAAACTGTTTTTT	CASSYADGPSNEKLFF
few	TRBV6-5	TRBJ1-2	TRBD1	TGTGCCAGCAGCTCCAGGGGGCAAAACTATGGCTACACCTTC	CASSSRGQNYGYTF
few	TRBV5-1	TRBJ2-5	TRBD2	TGCGCCAGCAGTTCCCAGCGGGGGGCCCAAGAGACCCAGTACTTC	CASSSQRGAQETQYF
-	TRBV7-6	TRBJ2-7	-	TGTGCCAGCAGCTCCCCTCTGGCCACCTACGAGCAGTACTTC	CASSSPLATYEQYF
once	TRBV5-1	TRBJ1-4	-	TGCGCCAGCAGCCCGGAGGGACTAGCGGGGAATGAAAAACTGTTTTTT	CASSPEGLAGNEKLFF
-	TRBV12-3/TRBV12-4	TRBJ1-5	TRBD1	TGTGCCAGCAGTTTTTGGGCAGGGGGCGAGGTGAGTCAGCCCCAGCATTTT	CASSFWAGGEVSQPQHF
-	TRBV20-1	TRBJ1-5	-	TGCAGTGCCAAACAGGACAGACCCAATCAGCCCCAGCATTTT	CSAKQDRPNQPQHF
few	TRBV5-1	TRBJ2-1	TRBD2	TGCGCCAGCAGCTTAGAGGGACTAGACAATGAGCAGTTCTTC	CASSLEGLDNEQFF
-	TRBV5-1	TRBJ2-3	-	TGCGCCAGCAGCTTGGAGGGGGGACAACACACAGATACGCAGTATTTT	CASSLEGGQHTDTQYF
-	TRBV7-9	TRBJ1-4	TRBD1	TGTGCCAGCAGCTCCCCCCATCCGGGACAGGAAAATGAAAAACTGTTTTTT	CASSSPHPGQENEKLFF
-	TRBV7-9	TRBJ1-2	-	TGTGCCAGCAGCGCCGGAAATAACTATGGCTACACCTTC	CASSAGNNYGYTF